This T cell receptor (beta chain) was identified during a study of blood T cell repertoires in COVID-19 (dated by TCRdb to about 2020). Regarding the study in general: Samples from collaborators originated in the United States, Italy and Spain and spanned both the acute and convalescent phases of COVID-19. The prospective study material was composed of cDNA or gDNA derived from T cells, B-cell-depleted T cells, or PBMCs. Deeply sampled blood TCRbeta repertoires from subjects exposed to, actively infected with, or recovered from COVID-19 were included in the dataset. A freely available public database, intended as a resource for researchers studying the immune response to SARS-CoV-2, is where the repertoires were released. Where HLA class I and class II types were available, the types were taken from metadata supplied by the sample provider, not from assay-based typing. The samples were drawn from the first 160 participants of the ongoing ImmuneRACE study and from some 1,300 subjects provided by 6 global collaborators. A de-identified subject ID, COVID-19 status, age in years and sex were almost always included in the sample metadata.

As concerns this clone: What antigen it recognizes has not been identified. Base qualities are missing; no much larger clone stands one base away.

General findings and caveats noted by the study authors: The amount of clinical and demographic metadata varied by source and participant and was provided uncurated.

TCRbeta CDR3 regions were amplified from genomic DNA using the immunoSEQ Assay, a bias-controlled multiplex PCR. The original methods were these. Nucleated cell counts per sample were estimated from amplification of reference gene primers within the assay. To quantify the absolute abundance of each unique TCRbeta CDR3 rearrangement, sequence reads were collapsed and filtered. For each sample, productive Simpson clonality was calculated by taking the square root of Simpson's diversity index across productive rearrangements. TCRdb took this table from immuneACCESS and kept in-frame rearrangements with V and J called. Such tables lack part of the clones; where checked against another copy, unresolved V genes explain under half of the gap, and the rest is unexplained. The DNA was the basis for D and trimming; V, J and clone size are from that table. For this sample there are a few hundred thousand clones; roughly 89% appear just once. The leading ten clones occupy 2.1% of the sample.

One collaborating source in Seattle enrolled patients while the patients were actively infected and followed the patients over time throughout the course of disease. Collaborating institutions collected whole blood in K2EDTA tubes following their own protocols. For TCRbeta analysis, collaborators shipped samples as frozen whole blood, isolated PBMCs, or DNA extracted from either of those sample types. The germline V gene (reference sequence) specifies GTSNPN as CDR1 and SVGIG as CDR2. Including cysteine and phenylalanine, the CDR3 has 15 amino acids. This entry keeps only the CDR3 DNA: 45 bases, framed from base 1. The junction shows trimming of 1 base on V and 8 bases on J, plus 18 bases between the germline ends.

This TCR came from a woman in her fifties or sixties with COVID-19, enrolled during active disease. The V gene is TRBV30 and the J gene is TRBJ1-3; TRBD1 is a possible D gene, resting on 6 matching bases. The sample was peripheral blood. Here is the DNA: TGTGCCTGGAGTGCCCACGGGGGGGGCGTGGACACCATATATTTT. Its coded protein is CAWSAHGGGVDTIYF.